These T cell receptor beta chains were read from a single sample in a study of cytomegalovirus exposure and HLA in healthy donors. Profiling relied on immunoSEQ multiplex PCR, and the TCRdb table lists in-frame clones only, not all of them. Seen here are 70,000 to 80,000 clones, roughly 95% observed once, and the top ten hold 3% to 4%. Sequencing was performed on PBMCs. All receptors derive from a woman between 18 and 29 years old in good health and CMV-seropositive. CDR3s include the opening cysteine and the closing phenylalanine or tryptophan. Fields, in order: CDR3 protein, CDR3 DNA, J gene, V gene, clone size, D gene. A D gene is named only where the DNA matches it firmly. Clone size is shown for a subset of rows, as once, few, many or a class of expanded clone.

CASSMTGAGANVLTF,TGTGCCAGCAGTATGACAGGGGCTGGGGCCAACGTCCTGACTTTC,TRBJ2-6,TRBV27,-,TRBD1
CASSQDGAVSFNNSPLHF,TGCGCCAGCAGCCAAGATGGGGCGGTCTCCTTCAATAATTCACCCCTCCACTTT,TRBJ1-6,TRBV4-3,-,-
CASMREPNEKLFF,TGTGCCAGCATGCGGGAACCTAATGAAAAACTGTTTTTT,TRBJ1-4,TRBV7-2,-,-
CASSPLPRGRGPLHF,TGTGCCAGCAGCCCTCTCCCCAGGGGACGAGGACCCCTCCACTTT,TRBJ1-6,TRBV7-6,-,-
CASSFRLAETQYF,TGTGCCAGCAGCTTTAGACTAGCGGAGACCCAGTACTTC,TRBJ2-5,TRBV7-2,-,TRBD2
CASSQDLRPGELFF,TGCGCCAGCAGCCAAGATCTCCGTCCCGGGGAGCTGTTTTTT,TRBJ2-2,TRBV4-3,few,-
CASSLLTSGSNADTQYF,TGCGCCAGCAGCTTGCTTACTAGCGGGAGTAATGCAGATACGCAGTATTTT,TRBJ2-3,TRBV5-1,-,TRBD2
CASLPGQGNQPQHF,TGTGCCAGCCTACCGGGACAGGGGAATCAGCCCCAGCATTTT,TRBJ1-5,TRBV28,-,TRBD1
CASSVKGGSNLLSYNEQFF,TGTGCCAGTAGTGTTAAAGGGGGCTCCAATTTACTCTCCTACAATGAGCAGTTCTTC,TRBJ2-1,TRBV19,-,TRBD1
CASSALGRGEKLFF,TGTGCCAGTAGCGCCTTGGGGCGGGGTGAAAAACTGTTTTTT,TRBJ1-4,TRBV19,-,-
CASSTTRGFNEKLFF,TGTGCCAGCAGCACTACAAGGGGGTTTAATGAAAAACTGTTTTTT,TRBJ1-4,TRBV5-6,-,-
CASGPPRGRNEQYF,TGTGCCAGCGGCCCTCCCAGGGGGCGCAACGAGCAGTACTTC,TRBJ2-7,TRBV7-2,-,TRBD1
CAWSVRGVNQPQHF,TGTGCCTGGAGTGTACGCGGCGTCAATCAGCCCCAGCATTTT,TRBJ1-5,TRBV30,-,-
CASSVQGYKRATNEKLFF,TGTGCCAGCTCGGTACAGGGCTATAAACGTGCAACTAATGAAAAACTGTTTTTT,TRBJ1-4,TRBV18,-,-
CASSNPSVLKDTQYF,TGTGCCAGCAGCAACCCTAGCGTCCTTAAGGATACGCAGTATTTT,TRBJ2-3,TRBV7-2,-,-
CASSKGLAGGTLNIQYF,TGTGCCAGCAGCAAAGGACTAGCGGGAGGAACGTTAAACATTCAGTACTTC,TRBJ2-4,TRBV7-2,once,TRBD2
CASSDQGQEETQYF,TGTGCCAGCAGCGACCAGGGACAGGAAGAGACCCAGTACTTC,TRBJ2-5,TRBV9,-,TRBD1
CASSPDRVSYEQYF,TGTGCCAGCAGCCCGGACAGGGTGAGTTACGAGCAGTACTTC,TRBJ2-7,TRBV7-2,-,TRBD1
CASSPMAVTNYEQYF,TGTGCCAGCAGCCCTATGGCGGTGACTAACTACGAGCAGTACTTC,TRBJ2-7,TRBV11-2,-,-
CASSGPGTGGPSGNTIYF,TGTGCCAGCAGCGGACCCGGGACAGGGGGCCCTTCGGGGAACACCATATATTTT,TRBJ1-3,TRBV11-3,-,TRBD1
CASSSQWGLRGYTDTQYF,TGTGCCAGCAGCTCTCAATGGGGCCTCAGGGGCTACACAGATACGCAGTATTTT,TRBJ2-3,TRBV7-2,-,-
CASSLRTSATNEQFF,TGTGCCAGCAGCCTAAGGACTAGCGCCACCAATGAGCAGTTCTTC,TRBJ2-1,TRBV7-9,once,TRBD2
CASSNGLADHNEQFF,TGTGCCAGCAGCAACGGACTAGCTGATCACAATGAGCAGTTCTTC,TRBJ2-1,TRBV7-7,-,TRBD2
CASSWGTGGISMNTEAFF,TGCGCCAGCAGCTGGGGGACAGGGGGGATATCTATGAACACTGAAGCTTTCTTT,TRBJ1-1,TRBV5-1,-,TRBD1
CAWSVRGGGVDTQYF,TGTGCCTGGAGTGTACGGGGCGGGGGTGTAGATACGCAGTATTTT,TRBJ2-3,TRBV30,-,TRBD2
CATKDRANTEAFF,TGTGCCACCAAAGACAGGGCAAACACTGAAGCTTTCTTT,TRBJ1-1,TRBV15,-,TRBD1
CASSGNRGIGTEAFF,TGTGCCAGCAGTGGCAACAGGGGGATTGGGACTGAAGCTTTCTTT,TRBJ1-1,TRBV28,-,TRBD1
CASSDTSTYNEQFF,TGCGCCAGCAGCGACACTAGCACCTACAATGAGCAGTTCTTC,TRBJ2-1,TRBV5-1,-,-
CASSSTGTSGTYEQYF,TGTGCCAGCAGCTCGACCGGGACTAGCGGGACCTACGAGCAGTACTTC,TRBJ2-7,TRBV9,-,TRBD2
CASSQHNTGTGGEKLFF,TGCGCCAGCAGCCAACATAATACCGGGACAGGGGGAGAAAAACTGTTTTTT,TRBJ1-4,TRBV4-3,-,TRBD1
CASAGGLGYNEQFF,TGTGCCAGCGCGGGGGGGCTAGGTTACAATGAGCAGTTCTTC,TRBJ2-1,TRBV6-1,-,TRBD2
CASSPTSGSYEQYF,TGTGCCAGCAGCCCTACTAGCGGATCCTACGAGCAGTACTTC,TRBJ2-7,TRBV7-2,-,TRBD2
CASSQNTNTEAFF,TGTGCCAGCAGCCAGAACACCAACACTGAAGCTTTCTTT,TRBJ1-1,TRBV7-9,-,-
CASSVDRAGETQYF,TGTGCCAGCAGCGTAGATCGCGCGGGGGAGACCCAGTACTTC,TRBJ2-5,TRBV9,-,-
CASSQEGAGGQETQYF,TGTGCCAGCAGCCAAGAGGGGGCGGGGGGCCAAGAGACCCAGTACTTC,TRBJ2-5,TRBV4-2,-,TRBD2
CASSIRTRSNYGYTF,TGTGCCAGTAGTATACGGACAAGATCTAACTATGGCTACACCTTC,TRBJ1-2,TRBV19,-,-
CASRQGQNYEQYF,TGTGCCAGCAGACAGGGACAGAACTACGAGCAGTACTTC,TRBJ2-7,TRBV6-5,-,TRBD1
CASGGQGNSNQPQHF,TGTGCCAGTGGGGGACAGGGCAATAGCAATCAGCCCCAGCATTTT,TRBJ1-5,TRBV7-8,-,TRBD1
CASSLLRGRDNEQFF,TGTGCCAGCAGCTTACTGCGGGGGCGGGACAATGAGCAGTTCTTC,TRBJ2-1,TRBV7-9,-,-
CASSPGRTNYNEQFF,TGTGCCAGCAGCCCCGGGAGAACTAACTACAATGAGCAGTTCTTC,TRBJ2-1,TRBV6-5,-,-
CASSVDQGRGKLFF,TGTGCCAGCAGCGTAGACCAGGGGCGCGGGAAACTGTTTTTT,TRBJ1-4,TRBV9,once,-